The 18 T cell receptor beta chains below come from one sample, sequenced in a study of cytomegalovirus exposure and HLA in healthy donors. Profiled with immunoSEQ multiplex PCR; TCRdb holds only in-frame clones, not every one. This table holds 100,000 to 120,000 clones, more than 85% found once. Sequences were obtained from PBMCs. Every receptor here comes from a woman under 30 in good health and CMV-seropositive.

The gene calls are TRBV5-1 and TRBJ1-1; TRBD1 matches 8 bases. After removal of 7 bases from V and 1 base from J, the junction contained 6 bases not matched to a gene. This CDR3 comprises 14 residues. In germline, CDR1 is SGHRS, CDR2 YFSETQ. The DNA for the CDR3 is TGCGCCAGCTCCCCAGGGGGCGCGAACACTGAAGCTTTCTTT. This codes for CASSPGGANTEAFF.

V gene TRBV6-5 combines with J gene TRBJ2-6, with D maybe TRBD2 (6 bases). CDR1 is MNHEY and CDR2 is SVGAGI in the germline V gene. Trimming took 4 bases from V and 3 from J, leaving 10 bases between them. CDR3 length: 15 residues. The CDR3 is CASSLSGYGANVLTF. CDR3 DNA: TGTGCCAGCAGTTTAAGCGGGTATGGGGCCAACGTCCTGACTTTC.

The chain employs TRBV27 and TRBJ2-1; 10 positions agree with TRBD2. Germline values: CDR1 MNHEY, CDR2 SMNVEV (reference sequence). The CDR3 has 15 residues. V lost 4 bases and J lost 4; bases outside the gene matches: 4. CDR3 bases: TGTGCCAGCAGTTCTAGCGGGGGAGCTTACAATGAGCAGTTCTTC. It translates to CASSSSGGAYNEQFF.

The chain combines TRBV6-5 with TRBJ2-3, with D perhaps matching TRBD2 (5 bases). V was clipped by 7 bases and J by 5 bases, with 16 bases between them. This CDR3 is built from 14 residues. Germline CDR1 MNHEY, CDR2 SVGAGI. In DNA form, the CDR3 reads TGTGCCAGCACCTCCCCCCTCAGCGGAGATACGCAGTATTTT. Its translation is CASTSPLSGDTQYF.

This clone was seen a single time. The CDR3 loop is CASSQDSGQGAPLHF. The DNA of the CDR3 is TGCGCCAGCAGCCAAGACTCGGGACAGGGGGCCCCCCTCCACTTT. The J gene is TRBJ1-6, the V gene TRBV4-1; the match to TRBD1 covers 12 bases. Germline loops: CDR1 MGHRA, CDR2 YSYEKL. The CDR3 spans 15 residues. The junction had 4 bases not matched to a gene; V was cut back by 0 bases and J by 13 bases.

V and J are TRBV7-2 and TRBJ2-5; D is undetermined. The germline CDR1 and CDR2 sequences are SGHTA and FQGNSA. The CDR3 is 13 residues long. The V gene lost 5 bases and the J gene lost 9 bases, with 16 bases spanning the gap. Here the CDR3 reads CASSPSRSRAQYF. The DNA for the CDR3 is TGTGCCAGCAGCCCCTCCCGGTCCCGGGCCCAGTACTTC. Full variable domain (outside the CDR3, taken from reference TRBV7-2 and TRBJ2-5): GAGVSQSPSNKVTEKGKDVELRCDPISGHTALYWYRQSLGQGLEFLIYFQGNSAPDKSGLPSDRFSAERTGGSVSTLTIQRTQQEDSAVYLCASSPSRSRAQYFGPGTRLLVL.

The V call is TRBV5-1, the J call TRBJ2-5, with TRBD2 identical over 7 bases. In germline, CDR1 is SGHRS, CDR2 YFSETQ. The ends lost 0 bases at V and 5 bases at J; junction bases unmatched: 7. The CDR3 has 15 amino acids. This chain's CDR3 is CASSLGGLVEETQYF. Written as DNA, the CDR3 is TGCGCCAGCAGCTTGGGCGGACTAGTCGAGGAGACCCAGTACTTC.

This chain links TRBV18 with TRBJ2-7; a weak D match, TRBD2 (5 bases). Per the germline V gene, CDR1 is KGHSH and CDR2 is LQKENI. The CDR3 totals 13 residues. The germline V and J ends were trimmed by 6 bases and 4 bases, with 13 bases remaining between them. The CDR3 reads CASSRAGGYEQYF. CDR3 in DNA: TGTGCCAGCTCGCGCGCGGGTGGTTACGAGCAGTACTTC.

This chain joins TRBV28 and TRBJ1-2; D is perhaps TRBD1 (6 bases). Germline V lookup: CDR1 MDHEN, CDR2 SYDVKM. V was trimmed by 4 bases and J by 6 bases, leaving 12 bases between them. This CDR3 has 13 amino acids. The CDR3: CASSWGGQNGYTF. As DNA, the CDR3 is TGTGCCAGCAGTTGGGGGGGGCAGAATGGCTACACCTTC.

This chain connects TRBV14 to TRBJ2-1, with unresolved D. Germline CDR1 reads SGHDN; CDR2 reads FVKESK. CDR3 size: 13 residues. Trimming cost V 5 bases and J 6 bases, with 11 bases left between them. The CDR3 nucleotides read TGTGCCAGCAGCTTTATGCGTCTCAATGAGCAGTTCTTC. Amino acid sequence: CASSFMRLNEQFF.

The V gene is TRBV5-1, the J gene TRBJ2-1; maybe TRBD1 (6 bases). Germline CDR1 SGHRS, CDR2 YFSETQ. The CDR3 has 16 residues. With 4 bases removed from V and 9 bases from J, the gap between germline ends came to 23 bases. CDR3 sequence (DNA): TGCGCCAGCAGCCCATCCCCCCAGGGGCCCGGTAGTGAGCAGTTCTTC. Its protein is CASSPSPQGPGSEQFF.

The J gene is TRBJ1-2, the V gene TRBV6-5, with 8 nucleotides matching TRBD1. The V segment lost 4 bases and the J segment 2 bases; nucleotides outside the gene matches: 3. Germline CDR1 MNHEY, CDR2 SVGAGI. This CDR3 region has 14 residues. The CDR3 DNA follows: TGTGCCAGCAGTTGGAACAGGGGGAACTATGGCTACACCTTC. As protein: CASSWNRGNYGYTF.

This sequence joins TRBV7-9 and TRBJ1-1; 7 nucleotides align to TRBD1. This CDR3 has 15 residues. J gave up 1 base and V 6 bases, and 8 bases lay outside the gene matches. In germline, CDR1 is SEHNR, CDR2 FQNEAQ (reference sequence). CDR3 coding DNA: TGTGCCAGCAGTGTCCGGGACAGAACGAACACTGAAGCTTTCTTT. Translation: CASSVRDRTNTEAFF.

The V gene is TRBV7-3, the J gene TRBJ2-1; the match to TRBD2 covers 7 bases. The germline CDR1 and CDR2 sequences are SGHTA and FQGTGA. This CDR3 contains 15 residues. V lost 5 bases to trimming and J lost 1 base; unmatched junction nucleotides: 5. This CDR3 is CASSPGRGSYNEQFF. The DNA for the CDR3 is TGTGCCAGCAGCCCAGGGAGGGGTTCCTACAATGAGCAGTTCTTC.

The sample holds one count of this clone. The genes are TRBV10-3 and TRBJ2-1, with D possibly being TRBD2 (6 bases). CDR1 ENHRY and CDR2 SYGVKD come from the germline V gene. The V gene lost 4 bases and the J gene lost 9 bases, with 19 bases spanning the gap. The CDR3 runs 15 residues. The CDR3: CAISGGTSRGGEQFF. CDR3 coding DNA: TGTGCCATCAGTGGGGGGACCTCGAGGGGAGGTGAGCAGTTCTTC.

The gene calls are TRBV29-1 and TRBJ2-1; tentative D call: TRBD2 (6 bases). The CDR3 runs to 14 residues. The ends were cut back, 6 bases at V and 6 bases at J, with 18 bases in the middle. Germline values: CDR1 SQVTM, CDR2 ANQGSEA. CDR3 nucleotides: TGCAGCGTCGGGGGTAACGTACGGGCCAATGAGCAGTTCTTC. Encoded protein: CSVGGNVRANEQFF.

This clone was observed a few times. This sequence joins TRBV19 and TRBJ2-5; 10 bases agree with TRBD2. Germline V lookup: CDR1 LNHDA, CDR2 SQIVND (reference sequence). V trimming: 3 bases; J trimming: 5 bases; junction bases outside the gene matches: 15. This CDR3 region has 18 residues. The CDR3, as DNA: TGTGCCAGTAGTATCGAGAGGATAGCGGGAGGTCTCTCCGAGACCCAGTACTTC. It yields the protein CASSIERIAGGLSETQYF.

The chain links TRBV11-3 to TRBJ2-7; 7 bases are a match to TRBD1. Germline V lookup: CDR1 SGHNT, CDR2 YENEEA. The CDR3 length is 15 residues. V shed 5 bases and J 1 base; nucleotides not matched to a gene: 8. CDR3 sequence reads: CASSRWTGASYEQYF. CDR3 sequence (DNA): TGTGCCAGCAGCCGTTGGACAGGCGCTTCCTACGAGCAGTACTTC.